The 32 T cell receptor beta chains listed next were all sequenced from one sample in a study of identical twins. TCRdb itself ran the 5' RACE reads through MiXCR, one entry per CDR3 protein. The repertoire has some 730,000 distinct CDR3 sequences, roughly 18% of them found once; the top ten carry roughly 14%. These data also formed part of another study, on T cells expressing NK-cell markers.

The sequencing sample was made of PBMCs. The receptor set was obtained from a woman aged 18-29 years in good health.

The table lists this clonotype with a few counts. This chain joins TRBV6-1 and TRBJ2-3, with D perhaps being TRBD1 or TRBD2 (5 bases each). V lost 9 bases and J lost 0, with 22 bases in between. The CDR3 length is 17 residues. The V gene's germline CDR1 is MNHNS and CDR2 SASEGT. The CDR3 region is CASRGTGSPFSTDTQYF. CDR3 bases: TGTGCCAGTCGGGGCACCGGATCCCCCTTTAGCACAGATACGCAGTATTTT.

This clonotype was detected once. This chain connects TRBV12-3 or TRBV12-4 to TRBJ2-7, with TRBD2 matching 10 bases. The J segment lost 5 bases and the V segment lost 5 bases, leaving 6 bases of the junction unmatched. The length of the CDR3 is 14 residues. CDR3 region: CASSITSGVHEQYF. CDR3 in DNA: TGTGCCAGCAGTATCACTAGCGGGGTCCACGAGCAGTACTTC.

This clonotype was recorded a few times. The chain couples TRBV6-2 or TRBV6-3 to TRBJ2-1, with D possibly matching TRBD2 (6 bases). Germline lookup yields CDR1 MNHEY and CDR2 SVGEGT. V was pared by 5 bases and J by 1 base, with 12 bases between. CDR3 size: 15 residues. CDR3: CASSIQGGSYNEQFF. CDR3 DNA sequence: TGTGCCAGCAGTATCCAGGGAGGATCCTACAATGAGCAGTTCTTC.

This clonotype has a count of ten or more. The rearrangement links TRBV6-2 or TRBV6-3 to TRBJ2-1; D is ambiguous. The V gene lost 6 bases and the J gene lost 2 bases, with 11 bases spanning the gap. CDR1 and CDR2 from the germline V gene are MNHEY and SVGEGT. The CDR3 is 14 residues long. The chain's CDR3 is CASSPLVTYNEQFF. The CDR3 DNA sequence: TGTGCCAGCAGCCCCCTAGTGACCTACAATGAGCAGTTCTTC.

This clonotype was seen more than once but under ten times. This rearrangement joins TRBV7-9 to TRBJ1-4; the D is unclear. Trimming left V 1 base short and J 6 bases short, with 6 bases between. The germline CDR1 and CDR2 sequences are SEHNR and FQNEAQ (reference sequence). This CDR3 spans 13 amino acids. CDR3 sequence: CASSLVAYEKLFF. The DNA of the CDR3 is TGTGCCAGCAGCTTAGTTGCTTATGAAAAACTGTTTTTT.

The chain is built from TRBV7-2 and TRBJ1-2; 7 positions agree with TRBD1. Per the germline V gene, CDR1 is SGHTA and CDR2 is FQGNSA. The V segment lost 5 bases and the J segment 3 bases; nucleotides outside the gene matches: 6. The CDR3 runs 14 residues. The CDR3 reads CASSRRGGDYGYTF. CDR3 nucleotide sequence: TGTGCCAGCAGCCGCAGGGGGGGTGACTATGGCTACACCTTC.

This clonotype has only a few counts. The chain joins TRBV20-1 to TRBJ2-1; 10 bases are shared with TRBD2. The V segment lost 2 bases and the J segment 9 bases; nucleotides outside the gene matches: 7. This CDR3 comprises 14 residues. CDR1 is DFQATT and CDR2 is SNEGSKA in the germline V gene (reference sequence). CDR3: CSARIIAGGGEQFF. The CDR3 nucleotides read TGCAGTGCTAGAATAATAGCGGGGGGCGGTGAGCAGTTCTTC.

V is TRBV20-1 and J is TRBJ1-4; D remains ambiguous. Germline loops: CDR1 DFQATT, CDR2 SNEGSKA (reference sequence). This CDR3 region has 10 residues. Trimming removed 0 bases from V and 7 bases from J, with 0 bases in between. CDR3 in DNA: TGCAGTGCTAGAGATGAAAAACTGTTTTTT. Encoded protein: CSARDEKLFF.

This clonotype was counted only a few times. The chain couples TRBV12-3 or TRBV12-4 to TRBJ2-1; no clear D gene. Trimming stripped 3 bases from V and 6 bases from J, with 9 bases between. There are 13 residues in the CDR3. The CDR3 DNA follows: TGTGCCAGCAGTTTTTTCAGGTTCAATGAGCAGTTCTTC. Residues: CASSFFRFNEQFF.

Here the CDR3 DNA reads TGTGCCAGCAGCCCACGACTAGCGGGGGCCCCGGCGGACACCGGGGAGCTGTTTTTT. As protein: CASSPRLAGAPADTGELFF. The chain has TRBV11-1 and TRBJ2-2, with TRBD2 matching over 12 bases. Looked up from germline, CDR1 is SGHAT and CDR2 is FQDESV (reference sequence). Unmatched junction bases numbered 13, after V lost 5 bases and J lost 3 bases. The CDR3 loop spans 19 amino acids.

The chain uses TRBV20-1 and TRBJ1-6; D might be TRBD1 (6 bases). The V end was cut by 0 bases, the J end by 6 bases, with 12 bases between. CDR1 is DFQATT and CDR2 is SNEGSKA in the germline V gene (reference sequence). CDR3 length: 15 residues. The CDR3 DNA is TGCAGTGCTAGAGAGTACAGGGCTGTTAATTCACCCCTCCACTTT. Translation gives CSAREYRAVNSPLHF.

This clonotype was recorded at least ten times. The gene calls are TRBV12-3 or TRBV12-4 and TRBJ1-6, with D possibly TRBD1 on 6 matching bases. CDR3 length: 14 residues. With 2 bases removed from V and 5 bases from J, the gap between germline ends came to 7 bases. The CDR3 region has the DNA TGTGCCAGCAGTTTACAGGGGAATAATTCACCCCTCCACTTT. Translation: CASSLQGNNSPLHF.

This clonotype appeared a few times. The V gene is TRBV5-4, the J gene TRBJ1-1; TRBD1 aligns across 7 bases. The CDR3 is 14 residues long. J was trimmed by 2 bases and V by 5 bases; bases with no gene match: 6. Germline V lookup: CDR1 SGHNT, CDR2 YYREEE (reference sequence). CDR3 protein: CASSWRDRNTEAFF. The CDR3 region has the DNA TGTGCCAGCAGTTGGAGGGACAGAAACACTGAAGCTTTCTTT.

This clonotype was counted only a few times. The V call is TRBV15, the J call TRBJ2-1, with 14 bases matching TRBD2. The CDR3 is 18 residues long. The germline V gene has CDR1 LNHNV and CDR2 YYDKDF (reference sequence). The V gene end was trimmed by 0 bases and the J gene end by 4 bases; junction bases not matched to a gene: 5. The CDR3 coding sequence is TGTGCCACCAGCAGAGATCGACTAGCGGGGGGGCTTTACAATGAGCAGTTCTTC. This sequence encodes CATSRDRLAGGLYNEQFF.

The J gene is TRBJ2-1, the V gene TRBV20-1, with D possibly matching TRBD2 (6 bases). From germline, CDR1 is DFQATT and CDR2 SNEGSKA (reference sequence). The CDR3 has 16 residues. V lost 5 bases to trimming and J lost 1 base, with 18 bases between them. In DNA, the CDR3 is TGCAGTGCTCTAGGGCGGGGTGCCTCATCCTACAATGAGCAGTTCTTC. Translated: CSALGRGASSYNEQFF.

The chain carries TRBV6-1 and TRBJ1-6; no reliable D call. The V gene lost 6 bases and the J gene lost 6 bases, with 15 bases spanning the gap. This CDR3 has 15 residues. The germline V gene encodes CDR1 MNHNS and CDR2 SASEGT. The CDR3 sequence: CASSHPQQPNSPLHF. The CDR3 coding sequence is TGTGCCAGCAGCCACCCCCAACAGCCTAATTCACCCCTCCACTTT.

This clonotype was seen a handful of times. The V and J genes are TRBV12-3 or TRBV12-4 and TRBJ2-7; TRBD1 is a possible D gene (5 bases). The CDR3 runs to 16 residues. The V end lost 7 bases, the J end lost 2 bases, and 21 bases lay between the germline ends. As DNA, the CDR3 is TGTGCCAGCACCCCCACCAGAGACAGCAACGCCTACGAGCAGTACTTC. Residues: CASTPTRDSNAYEQYF.

This clonotype has at least ten counts. This sequence joins TRBV20-1 and TRBJ2-7; 9 bases align to TRBD2. The ends lost 0 bases at V and 4 bases at J; junction bases unmatched: 16. The CDR3 length is 18 residues. Germline-derived CDR1 and CDR2 are DFQATT and SNEGSKA (reference sequence). As DNA, the CDR3 is TGCAGTGCTAGAGATTTTGGGGATGGGAGACTAGCGGCATACGAGCAGTACTTC. Translating it yields CSARDFGDGRLAAYEQYF.

The CDR3 sequence: CASISSGRVHEQFF. The CDR3 region has the DNA TGTGCCAGCATTTCTAGCGGGAGGGTGCATGAGCAGTTCTTC. The chain recombines TRBV2 with TRBJ2-1; the match to TRBD2 covers 12 bases. V dropped 7 bases and J dropped 8; count of bases not matched to a gene: 6. The germline gives CDR1 SNHLY, CDR2 FYNNEI. The length of the CDR3 is 14 residues.

This clonotype has a handful of counts. This chain uses TRBV12-3 or TRBV12-4 with TRBJ1-5; D uncertain. CDR3 length: 14 residues. The V gene lost 2 bases and the J gene lost 7 bases, with 12 bases spanning the gap. CDR3 in amino acids: CASSLFKGLQPQHF. The CDR3 DNA is TGTGCCAGCAGTTTATTTAAGGGCCTACAGCCCCAGCATTTT.

The rearrangement links TRBV18 to TRBJ2-1; 10 bases are shared with TRBD1. This CDR3 contains 16 residues. Trimming cost V 2 bases and J 3 bases; bases outside gene matches: 4. Per germline, CDR1 KGHSH and CDR2 LQKENI. CDR3 DNA: TGTGCCAGCTCACCATTTGGGACAGGGGTCTACAATGAGCAGTTCTTC. Translation gives CASSPFGTGVYNEQFF.

This chain uses TRBV7-9 with TRBJ2-7; perhaps TRBD1 as D (5 bases). V shed 5 bases and J shed 2 bases, with 13 bases lying between them. Germline CDR1 SEHNR, CDR2 FQNEAQ (reference sequence). The CDR3 totals 14 residues. The CDR3 is CASSPDSYPYEQYF. In nucleotides, the CDR3 is TGTGCCAGCAGCCCAGACAGTTACCCCTACGAGCAGTACTTC.

This clonotype was recorded a few times. The genes are TRBV5-6 and TRBJ2-2, with D perhaps matching TRBD2 (6 bases). Germline V gives CDR1 SGHDT, CDR2 YYEEEE. The V and J ends lost 2 bases and 2 bases respectively, with 13 bases between them. CDR3 length equals 16 residues. The CDR3 loop reads CASSLRGAQNTGELFF. CDR3 nucleotide sequence: TGTGCCAGCAGCTTACGCGGGGCGCAAAACACCGGGGAGCTGTTTTTT.

This clonotype was counted between two and nine times. The V gene is TRBV7-2, the J gene TRBJ2-1; TRBD1 might be the D (6 bases). The CDR3 is 15 amino acids. Trimming took 1 base from V and 6 from J, leaving 13 bases between them. From germline, CDR1 is SGHTA and CDR2 FQGNSA. The DNA of the CDR3 is TGTGCCAGCAGCTTAGGGGGGCGCCTGGGCAATGAGCAGTTCTTC. As protein: CASSLGGRLGNEQFF.

CDR3 sequence: CASSPTEAKNIQYF. CDR3 sequence (DNA): TGTGCCAGCAGCCCGACTGAAGCCAAAAACATTCAGTACTTC. The chain recombines TRBV6-1 with TRBJ2-4; the D is unclear. Germline V CDR1 and CDR2: MNHNS, SASEGT. The V end lost 6 bases, the J end lost 0 bases, and 9 bases lay between the germline ends. The CDR3 has 14 residues.

This clonotype was picked up a small number of times. The rearrangement links TRBV20-1 to TRBJ2-7; perhaps TRBD2 as D (6 bases). V shed 1 base and J shed 6 bases, with 7 bases lying between them. Germline V gives CDR1 DFQATT, CDR2 SNEGSKA (reference sequence). This CDR3 contains 11 residues. The CDR3 is CSARGRGEQYF. The CDR3 DNA sequence: TGCAGTGCTAGAGGGCGGGGCGAGCAGTACTTC.

V and J are TRBV3-1 and TRBJ2-1; D not certain. V was shortened by 2 bases and J by 0 bases, with 8 bases between the two germline ends. From germline, CDR1 is LGHDT and CDR2 YNNKEL (reference sequence). The CDR3 runs 15 residues. The CDR3 bases are TGTGCCAGCAGCCAACAGGCTAGCTCCTACAATGAGCAGTTCTTC. The encoded protein is CASSQQASSYNEQFF.

The chain links TRBV27 to TRBJ2-1; 13 positions agree with TRBD2. This CDR3 spans 18 amino acids. V lost 7 bases and J lost 0; bases outside the gene matches: 9. From germline, CDR1 is MNHEY and CDR2 SMNVEV (reference sequence). The CDR3 DNA reads TGTGCCAGCAATTCTAGACTAGCGGGGGGCCCCTCCTACAATGAGCAGTTCTTC. Translation: CASNSRLAGGPSYNEQFF.

A few counts support this clonotype. V gene TRBV6-5 combines with J gene TRBJ2-5; D is uncertain. This CDR3 comprises 12 residues. The V gene lost 8 bases and the J gene lost 2 bases, with 9 bases spanning the gap. CDR1 is MNHEY and CDR2 is SVGAGI in the germline V gene. The chain's CDR3 is CASRGGQETQYF. DNA of the CDR3: TGTGCCAGCCGCGGCGGTCAAGAGACCCAGTACTTC.

J is TRBJ2-1 and V is TRBV7-2; TRBD2 matches 7 bases. Germline CDR1 and CDR2: SGHTA and FQGNSA. V gave up 2 bases and J gave up 2 bases; unmatched junction bases: 3. CDR3 size: 15 residues. The CDR3 coding sequence is TGTGCCAGCAGCTTATCACTAGCGACCTACAATGAGCAGTTCTTC. Its translation: CASSLSLATYNEQFF.

This chain links TRBV30 with TRBJ2-1; 9 bases align to TRBD2. Looked up from germline, CDR1 is GTSNPN and CDR2 is SVGIG (reference sequence). The CDR3 totals 14 residues. J lost 7 bases, V lost 2 bases, and 6 bases had no gene match. The CDR3 here is CAWSTASGKNEQFF. DNA for the CDR3: TGTGCCTGGAGTACGGCTAGCGGGAAAAATGAGCAGTTCTTC.

This clonotype has more than one count but fewer than ten. The genes are TRBV12-3 or TRBV12-4 and TRBJ2-7; D uncertain. V was cut by 1 base and J by 3 bases, with 7 bases left in between. The CDR3 totals 13 residues. The CDR3 DNA follows: TGTGCCAGCAGTTTAGGGAACCACTACGAGCAGTACTTC. This codes for CASSLGNHYEQYF.